These 19 T cell receptor beta chains came from one sample sequenced in a study of human T cells and chemical hapten exposure. In TCRdb, the RACE reads were re-called with MiXCR into one record per CDR3 protein. The table records tens of thousands of distinct CDR3 sequences, about 6.6% of them present only once. Time point given: patch test 2, 6 weeks after DPC sensitization. Specified treatment: therapeutic diphenylcyclopropenone sensitization with weekly scalp DPC. This sample comprised whole blood, obtained in connection with sensitization to the hapten diphenylcyclopropenone (DPC). The receptors come from a woman aged 30 to 39 with alopecia areata. Some clones in this sample may be carry-over from other donors' samples.

In its sample, this clonotype was seen many times. This chain connects TRBV2 to TRBJ2-1; TRBD2 is a possible D gene (6 bases). This CDR3 is 13 amino acids long. Between the trimmed V and J ends, which lost 9 bases and 3 bases, there was a span of 12 bases. Germline loops: CDR1 SNHLY, CDR2 FYNNEI. CDR3 DNA: TGTGCCAGTATAGCGGAATACTACAATGAGCAGTTCTTC. It specifies CASIAEYYNEQFF.

Ten or more counts support this clonotype. This rearrangement joins TRBV7-9 to TRBJ2-3, with unresolved D. V lost 5 bases and J lost 6, with 9 bases in between. Germline loops: CDR1 SEHNR, CDR2 FQNEAQ (reference sequence). This CDR3 contains 12 residues. In nucleotides, the CDR3 is TGTGCCAGCAGCAGCAGCAGGGATACGCAGTATTTT. As protein: CASSSSRDTQYF. Full variable domain (rest looked up from reference TRBV7-9 and TRBJ2-3): DTGVSQNPRHKITKRGQNVTFRCDPISEHNRLYWYRQTLGQGPEFLTYFQNEAQLEKSRLLSDRFSAERPKGSFSTLEIQRTEQGDSAMYLCASSSSRDTQYFGPGTRLTVL.

This clonotype was seen at least ten times. J is TRBJ2-2 and V is TRBV20-1, with D uncertain. The CDR3 loop spans 14 amino acids. Germline values: CDR1 DFQATT, CDR2 SNEGSKA (reference sequence). Trimming removed 2 bases from V and 2 bases from J, with 9 bases in between. CDR3 region: CSARLGHNTGELFF. The CDR3 DNA reads as TGCAGTGCTAGACTAGGTCATAACACCGGGGAGCTGTTTTTT.

This clonotype appeared a few times. The V gene is TRBV20-1, the J gene TRBJ2-3; 13 nucleotides align to TRBD2. The CDR3 has 17 amino acids. Germline lookup yields CDR1 DFQATT and CDR2 SNEGSKA (reference sequence). Germline trimming cut 5 bases from V and 4 bases from J; bases unmatched to any gene: 12. The CDR3: CSAPTPLLAGGPDTQYF. In DNA, the CDR3 is TGCAGTGCTCCTACCCCCTTACTAGCGGGGGGGCCAGATACGCAGTATTTT.

Here the CDR3 reads CASSQEETGLYGYTF. The CDR3, as DNA: TGCGCCAGCAGCCAAGAAGAGACAGGCCTATATGGCTACACCTTC. J is TRBJ1-2 and V is TRBV4-1, with D possibly being TRBD1 (6 bases). The CDR3 loop spans 15 amino acids. The V end was cut by 0 bases, the J end by 5 bases, with 13 bases between. CDR1 and CDR2 from the germline V gene are MGHRA and YSYEKL.

V is TRBV6-1 and J is TRBJ1-5; D is unclear. The germline V gene has CDR1 MNHNS and CDR2 SASEGT. V was shortened by 3 bases and J by 1 base, with 1 base between the two germline ends. This CDR3 has 12 amino acids. The CDR3 DNA sequence: TGTGCCAGCAGTGAGAGCAATCAGCCCCAGCATTTT. Translating gives CASSESNQPQHF.

This clonotype was seen a handful of times. The CDR3 DNA follows: TGTGCCAGCAGTTTCAGATACACAGGGAACACTGAAGCTTTCTTT. This codes for CASSFRYTGNTEAFF. The chain uses TRBV12-3 or TRBV12-4 and TRBJ1-1; TRBD1 is a possible D gene (5 bases). The CDR3 is 15 amino acids. V gave up 3 bases and J gave up 1 base, with 12 bases separating them.

This rearrangement joins TRBV30 to TRBJ2-1, with a possible D match to TRBD1 (7 bases). The V gene's germline CDR1 is GTSNPN and CDR2 SVGIG (reference sequence). Trimming cost V 2 bases and J 3 bases, with 14 bases left between them. The CDR3 is 15 residues long. As DNA, the CDR3 is TGTGCCTGGAGTCTGGGCGGGACAGACTACAATGAGCAGTTCTTC. This sequence encodes CAWSLGGTDYNEQFF.

This clonotype was seen at least ten times. The gene calls are TRBV2 and TRBJ2-3, with TRBD2 matching over 11 bases. Germline assignment: CDR1 SNHLY and CDR2 FYNNEI. V trimming: 10 bases; J trimming: 3 bases; junction bases outside the gene matches: 6. The CDR3 covers 14 residues. This CDR3 reads CATQLAGVTDTQYF. CDR3 DNA sequence: TGTGCCACCCAACTAGCGGGGGTTACAGATACGCAGTATTTT.

This clonotype was seen ten or more times. This rearrangement joins TRBV20-1 to TRBJ1-4; TRBD1 matches at 8 bases. Unmatched junction bases numbered 7, after V lost 6 bases and J lost 7 bases. The germline V gene has CDR1 DFQATT and CDR2 SNEGSKA (reference sequence). The CDR3 sequence is 13 residues long. For the CDR3, the DNA is TGCAGTGCGCGGACAGGGTCAATTGAAAAACTGTTTTTT. It yields the protein CSARTGSIEKLFF.

In this sample, this clonotype turned up many times. The rearrangement uses TRBV2 and TRBJ2-3; 10 bases fit TRBD1. The junction had 8 bases not matched to a gene; V was cut back by 6 bases and J by 2 bases. Germline loops: CDR1 SNHLY, CDR2 FYNNEI. This CDR3 spans 16 amino acids. In DNA, the CDR3 is TGTGCCAGCAGCCGAGGGACAGGGGCAAACACAGATACGCAGTATTTT. This translates into CASSRGTGANTDTQYF. Full variable domain (rest looked up from reference TRBV2 and TRBJ2-3): EPEVTQTPSHQVTQMGQEVILRCVPISNHLYFYWYRQILGQKVEFLVSFYNNEISEKSEIFDDQFSVERPDGSNFTLKIRSTKLEDSAMYFCASSRGTGANTDTQYFGPGTRLTVL.

Many counts were recorded for this clonotype. J is TRBJ2-3 and V is TRBV5-5; D is uncertain. V lost 0 bases to trimming and J lost 5 bases, with 10 bases between them. The CDR3 is made up of 14 amino acids. Germline values: CDR1 SGHKS, CDR2 YYEKEE (reference sequence). The CDR3 reads CASSLAEPQDTQYF. CDR3 DNA: TGTGCCAGCAGCTTGGCCGAACCCCAAGATACGCAGTATTTT.

This clonotype was observed at least ten times. The chain couples TRBV20-1 to TRBJ2-3; D is undetermined. Germline-derived CDR1 and CDR2 are DFQATT and SNEGSKA (reference sequence). This CDR3 region has 14 residues. Trimming removed 0 bases from V and 0 bases from J, with 7 bases in between. The CDR3 DNA reads TGCAGTGCTAGAGAGTTCGCCAGCACAGATACGCAGTATTTT. Its protein is CSAREFASTDTQYF.

This clonotype was counted only a few times. V and J are TRBV5-1 and TRBJ2-1, with D perhaps matching TRBD2 (5 bases). Germline CDR1 reads SGHRS; CDR2 reads YFSETQ. CDR3 length equals 16 residues. Trimming took 1 base from V and 4 from J, leaving 15 bases between them. The CDR3 coding sequence is TGCGCCAGCAGCTTGCGGGGAGCCAACCTGTACAATGAGCAGTTCTTC. It encodes CASSLRGANLYNEQFF.

This clonotype has ten or more counts. CDR3 amino acids: CASSLGVVNTEAFF. The CDR3, as DNA: TGCGCCAGCAGCTTGGGGGTTGTGAACACTGAAGCTTTCTTT. This chain joins TRBV5-1 and TRBJ1-1; no clear D. The germline V and J ends were trimmed by 0 bases and 0 bases, with 6 bases remaining between them. Germline CDR1 reads SGHRS; CDR2 reads YFSETQ. CDR3 length: 14 residues. Variable domain in full (rest from reference TRBV5-1 and TRBJ1-1): KAGVTQTPRYLIKTRGQQVTLSCSPISGHRSVSWYQQTPGQGLQFLFEYFSETQRNKGNFPGRFSGRQFSNSRSEMNVSTLELGDSALYLCASSLGVVNTEAFFGQGTRLTVV.

This clonotype was observed a few times. The CDR3 loop reads CASWTSRYNEQFF. CDR3 DNA: TGTGCCAGCTGGACTAGCCGGTACAATGAGCAGTTCTTC. The gene calls are TRBV2 and TRBJ2-1; 8 bases match TRBD2. The CDR3 extends over 13 amino acids. Germline-derived CDR1 and CDR2 are SNHLY and FYNNEI. The J segment lost 4 bases and the V segment lost 8 bases, leaving 4 bases of the junction unmatched.

A few counts support this clonotype. This chain uses TRBV20-1 with TRBJ2-3, with TRBD2 matching 10 bases. Germline assignment: CDR1 DFQATT and CDR2 SNEGSKA (reference sequence). The CDR3 contains 14 residues. V lost 3 bases to trimming and J lost 3 bases; unmatched junction nucleotides: 3. The CDR3 nucleotides read TGCAGTGCTAGCCTAGCGGGAGTAACAGATACGCAGTATTTT. It yields the protein CSASLAGVTDTQYF.

The V gene is TRBV23-1, the J gene TRBJ2-1, with 7 positions matching TRBD1. TRBV23-1 is an ORF for which the function is uncertain. The CDR3 length is 15 residues. With V trimmed by 6 bases and J by 5 bases, 10 bases remained unmatched. The CDR3 loop is CASRQPGQYNNEQFF. The CDR3 DNA reads as TGCGCCAGCAGACAACCGGGACAGTATAACAATGAGCAGTTCTTC.

V is TRBV12-3 or TRBV12-4 and J is TRBJ1-1, with D unresolved. This CDR3 spans 14 amino acids. Trimming removed 3 bases at V and 1 base at J, with 9 bases between. In nucleotides, the CDR3 is TGTGCCAGCAGTTTTATAGGCCCGAACACTGAAGCTTTCTTT. Translating it yields CASSFIGPNTEAFF.